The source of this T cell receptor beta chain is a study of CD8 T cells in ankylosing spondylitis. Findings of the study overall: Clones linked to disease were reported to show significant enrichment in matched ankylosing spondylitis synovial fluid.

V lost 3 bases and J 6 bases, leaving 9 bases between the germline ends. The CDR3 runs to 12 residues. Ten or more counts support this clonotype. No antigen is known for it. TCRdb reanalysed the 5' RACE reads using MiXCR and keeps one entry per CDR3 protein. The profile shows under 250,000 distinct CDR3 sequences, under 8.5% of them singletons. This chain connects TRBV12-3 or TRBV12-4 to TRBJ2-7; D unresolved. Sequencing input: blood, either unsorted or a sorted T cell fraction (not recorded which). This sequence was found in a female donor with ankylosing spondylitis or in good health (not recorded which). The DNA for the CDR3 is TGTGCCAGCAGTTTTATACCGTCCGAGCAGTACTTC. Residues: CASSFIPSEQYF.